These T cell receptor beta chains were read from a single sample in a study of cytomegalovirus exposure and HLA in healthy donors. Sequencing used immunoSEQ multiplex PCR; TCRdb keeps in-frame clones, though not all of them. This table has 130,000 to 150,000 clones, about 83% appearing once. What was sequenced was PBMCs. Source of these receptors: a man aged 35-49 years in good health and CMV-seropositive. The CDR3 runs from the conserved cysteine through the conserved F or W. A D gene is named only where the DNA matches it firmly. Clone sizes are given selectively: once, few, many, or a class where the clone is expanded.

V gene	clone size	J gene	D gene	CDR3 protein	CDR3 DNA
TRBV4-3	.	TRBJ2-1	.	CASSQASGPAYNEQFF	TGCGCCAGCAGCCAAGCCAGCGGACCAGCCTACAATGAGCAGTTCTTC
TRBV9	.	TRBJ1-5	.	CASSVRSQPQHF	TGTGCCAGCAGCGTGAGGAGTCAGCCCCAGCATTTT
TRBV19	.	TRBJ1-2	TRBD1	CASSIRQGAASGYTF	TGTGCCAGTAGTATCAGGCAGGGGGCAGCAAGTGGCTACACCTTC
TRBV9	.	TRBJ2-4	TRBD2	CASSVGEGRNIQYF	TGTGCCAGCAGCGTAGGGGAGGGCCGTAACATTCAGTACTTC
TRBV2	once	TRBJ1-2	TRBD1	CASRQGDGYTF	TGTGCCTCAAGACAGGGGGATGGCTACACCTTC
TRBV5-1	.	TRBJ2-3	TRBD2	CASSTGTSGSTDTQYF	TGCGCCAGCAGTACCGGGACTAGCGGGAGTACAGATACGCAGTATTTT
TRBV19	few	TRBJ2-6	.	CASSIATSFFSGANVLTF	TGTGCCAGTAGTATAGCTACTAGCTTTTTTTCGGGGGCCAACGTCCTGACTTTC
TRBV29-1	.	TRBJ2-1	.	CSGGTPSYNEQFF	TGCAGCGGTGGGACACCCTCCTACAATGAGCAGTTCTTC
TRBV19	once	TRBJ1-1	.	CASRTTTTGTEAFF	TGTGCCAGTAGGACAACTACTACAGGGACTGAAGCTTTCTTT
TRBV5-1	.	TRBJ2-1	TRBD1	CASSTGTGAYNEQFF	TGCGCCAGCAGTACCGGGACAGGGGCCTACAATGAGCAGTTCTTC
TRBV5-1	few	TRBJ1-4	TRBD1	CASSTQQGTEKLFF	TGCGCCAGCAGCACGCAACAGGGGACCGAAAAACTGTTTTTT
TRBV7-9	.	TRBJ2-7	.	CASSSPRGRNYEQYF	TGTGCCAGCAGCTCCCCCCGGGGAAGAAACTACGAGCAGTACTTC
TRBV7-9	.	TRBJ2-5	.	CASSFRSGLPQETQYF	TGTGCCAGCAGTTTCCGATCAGGGCTACCTCAAGAGACCCAGTACTTC
TRBV4-3	once	TRBJ1-1	.	CASSQESGADAEAFF	TGCGCCAGCAGCCAAGAATCAGGGGCGGACGCTGAAGCTTTCTTT
TRBV10-3	.	TRBJ2-5	.	CAISYSAGTLETQYF	TGTGCCATCAGCTACTCAGCCGGGACTTTAGAGACCCAGTACTTC
TRBV5-1	.	TRBJ2-3	.	CASRGLGGRTDTQYF	TGCGCCAGCAGGGGTTTGGGGGGGCGCACAGATACGCAGTATTTT
TRBV7-2	.	TRBJ1-4	TRBD1	CANSLVGTAEKLFF	TGTGCCAACAGCTTAGTAGGGACAGCTGAAAAACTGTTTTTT
TRBV2	once	TRBJ1-4	.	CASSIGRTGEKLFF	TGTGCCAGCAGTATTGGGAGGACTGGGGAAAAACTGTTTTTT
TRBV28	few	TRBJ2-7	.	CASSLASGTYEQYF	TGTGCCAGCAGTTTAGCAAGCGGCACCTACGAGCAGTACTTC
TRBV2	.	TRBJ2-7	.	CASRWTELYEQYF	TGTGCCAGCAGATGGACAGAGCTTTACGAGCAGTACTTC
TRBV10-3	.	TRBJ2-4	.	CAISSGGAKNIQYF	TGTGCCATCAGTTCTGGCGGTGCCAAAAACATTCAGTACTTC
TRBV19	.	TRBJ2-5	TRBD2	CATQPGLEETQYF	TGTGCCACCCAACCGGGACTAGAAGAGACCCAGTACTTC
TRBV30	once	TRBJ2-5	TRBD1	CAWSPTGVRTQYF	TGTGCCTGGAGTCCTACAGGGGTGAGGACCCAGTACTTC
TRBV11-2	once	TRBJ2-7	.	CASSRGNRLNFYEQYF	TGTGCCAGCAGCCGCGGAAACCGTCTAAATTTCTACGAGCAGTACTTC
TRBV10-3	.	TRBJ1-5	TRBD1	CAISGGKSGTGDQPQHF	TGTGCCATCAGTGGCGGGAAGAGCGGCACAGGGGATCAGCCCCAGCATTTT
TRBV5-8	.	TRBJ2-6	.	CASNQDSGANVLTF	TGTGCCAGCAATCAGGACTCTGGGGCCAACGTCCTGACTTTC
TRBV5-1	.	TRBJ2-2	.	CASSFSGTGGLFF	TGCGCCAGCAGCTTTTCTGGGACCGGGGGGCTGTTTTTT
TRBV6-5	few	TRBJ1-1	.	CASSQGTEAFF	TGTGCCAGCAGCCAGGGCACTGAAGCTTTCTTT
TRBV29-1	.	TRBJ2-7	.	CSVEAGISYEQYF	TGCAGCGTTGAAGCGGGAATCTCCTACGAGCAGTACTTC
TRBV5-6	.	TRBJ2-3	TRBD1	CASSPWTGTDTQYF	TGTGCCAGCAGCCCCTGGACAGGGACAGATACGCAGTATTTT
TRBV5-1	.	TRBJ2-3	.	CASSPGDGTDTQYF	TGCGCCAGCAGCCCAGGGGACGGCACAGATACGCAGTATTTT
TRBV4-3	.	TRBJ2-5	TRBD2	CASSRGLAGLQETQYF	TGCGCCAGCAGTCGAGGACTAGCGGGACTCCAAGAGACCCAGTACTTC